Following are 29 T cell receptor beta chains from one sample sequenced in a study of graft-versus-host responses after intestinal transplantation. Clones were read by immunoSEQ multiplex PCR, and TCRdb kept only the in-frame ones, dropping some. The sample includes about 12,000 clones, 35% of them seen just once. Co-plated with some 200,000 CFSE-labeled responder cells were some 200,000 irradiated, violet-dye-labeled stimulator cells. The sample was alloreactive CD8+ T cells from a mixed lymphocyte reaction culture, taken before intestinal transplant. Subset defined: CFSE-low proliferating T cells sorted from approximately 6-day pre-transplant mixed lymphocyte reaction (GvH or HvG direction). Receptors originate from a human patient who received an intestinal transplant.

This clone occurred a few times. The rearrangement joins TRBV4-1 to TRBJ2-1, with 9 bases aligning to TRBD2. The V gene end was trimmed by 6 bases and the J gene end by 4 bases; junction bases not matched to a gene: 10. In germline, CDR1 is MGHRA, CDR2 YSYEKL. The CDR3 has 16 amino acids. The CDR3: CASSPLAGVRYNEQFF. The CDR3 bases are TGCGCCAGCAGTCCTTTAGCGGGAGTCAGATACAATGAGCAGTTCTTC.

This clone was seen a handful of times. The J gene is TRBJ2-1, the V gene TRBV11-3, with TRBD2 matching 12 bases. The CDR3 sequence is 18 residues long. The junction had 8 bases not matched to a gene; V was cut back by 2 bases and J by 3 bases. Germline V gene lookup returns CDR1 SGHNT and CDR2 YENEEA. Here the CDR3 reads CASSLFFGTSGRYNEQFF. The DNA of the CDR3 is TGTGCCAGCAGCTTATTTTTCGGGACTAGCGGGCGCTACAATGAGCAGTTCTTC. The whole variable domain, remainder taken from reference TRBV11-3 and TRBJ2-1, is EAGVVQSPRYKIIEKKQPVAFWCNPISGHNTLYWYLQNLGQGPELLIRYENEEAVDDSQLPKDRFSAERLKGVDSTLKIQPAELGDSAVYLCASSLFFGTSGRYNEQFFGPGTRLTVL.

This clone was seen only a few times. This chain links TRBV4-1 with TRBJ2-1; possibly TRBD1 for D (6 bases). The ends were cut back, 1 base at V and 10 bases at J, with 11 bases in the middle. The CDR3 covers 13 residues. CDR1 is MGHRA, CDR2 YSYEKL, per germline. The CDR3 region is CASSQGTALEQFF. The CDR3 nucleotides read TGCGCCAGCAGCCAAGGGACAGCTCTAGAGCAGTTCTTC.

The J gene is TRBJ2-5, the V gene TRBV13; 10 nucleotides match TRBD2. The J segment lost 5 bases and the V segment lost 5 bases, leaving 8 bases of the junction unmatched. The CDR3 sequence is 15 residues long. The germline gives CDR1 PRHDT, CDR2 FYEKMQ (reference sequence). The CDR3 region is CASSLAGTSDETQYF. The CDR3 DNA reads TGTGCCAGCAGCCTGGCGGGGACTAGCGATGAGACCCAGTACTTC.

This clone was detected a few times. The gene calls are TRBV11-2 and TRBJ1-2, with a weak D call TRBD1 (5 bases). This CDR3 has 14 residues. V lost 5 bases, J lost 4 bases, and 14 bases lay in between. The germline V gene has CDR1 SGHAT and CDR2 FQNNGV. CDR3 amino acids: CASSPRRGSYGYTF. CDR3 coding DNA: TGTGCCAGCAGCCCACGGAGGGGCAGCTATGGCTACACCTTC.

V usage is TRBV2 and J usage is TRBJ1-5, with TRBD1 matching 8 bases. Germline CDR1 SNHLY, CDR2 FYNNEI. The CDR3 consists of 14 residues. Trimming removed 7 bases from V and 7 bases from J; junction bases left unmatched: 9. DNA for the CDR3: TGTGCCAGCAAAGTGACAGGGGACTGGCAGCCCCAGCATTTT. Its protein is CASKVTGDWQPQHF. The variable domain in full, with the rest retrieved from reference TRBV2 and TRBJ1-5, is EPEVTQTPSHQVTQMGQEVILRCVPISNHLYFYWYRQILGQKVEFLVSFYNNEISEKSEIFDDQFSVERPDGSNFTLKIRSTKLEDSAMYFCASKVTGDWQPQHFGDGTRLSIL.

This clone qualifies as medium-sized. The chain uses TRBV28 and TRBJ1-1, with D hard to call. This CDR3 is built from 15 residues. The V and J ends lost 5 bases and 0 bases respectively, with 13 bases between them. Germline V CDR1 and CDR2: MDHEN, SYDVKM. The CDR3 coding sequence is TGTGCCAGCAGTCCCTGGGGAGAGATGAACACTGAAGCTTTCTTT. Amino acid sequence: CASSPWGEMNTEAFF.

By sample share, this clone is medium-sized. CDR3: CASSEIPGTGAYGYTF. Written as DNA, the CDR3 is TGTGCCAGCAGCGAGATTCCCGGGACAGGGGCCTATGGCTACACCTTC. The chain has TRBV7-3 and TRBJ1-2; 10 nucleotides agree with TRBD1. Germline V gene sequence: CDR1 SGHTA, CDR2 FQGTGA. CDR3 length: 16 residues. Germline trimming cut 5 bases from V and 4 bases from J; bases unmatched to any gene: 10.

This clone was detected only a few times. The rearrangement uses TRBV28 and TRBJ2-7; D might be TRBD1 or TRBD2, each matching 5 bases. This CDR3 is 13 amino acids long. V was shortened by 8 bases and J by 0 bases, with 11 bases between the two germline ends. The germline CDR1 and CDR2 sequences are MDHEN and SYDVKM. The CDR3 reads CASSHGASYEQYF. The CDR3 DNA follows: TGTGCCAGCTCCCACGGGGCCTCCTACGAGCAGTACTTC.

Notes on this clone: Given a much more abundant clone one base away, this may be a read error. V usage is TRBV29-1 and J usage is TRBJ1-1; no clear D. CDR3 size: 11 residues. From germline, CDR1 is SQVTM and CDR2 ANQGSEA. V was trimmed by 5 bases and J by 6 bases, leaving 10 bases between them. CDR3 region: CSVPVTPEAFF. The CDR3 bases are TGCAGCGTTCCGGTAACCCCTGAAGCTTTCTTT.

V is TRBV28 and J is TRBJ2-3; unclear D gene. Trimming pared 1 base from V and 6 bases from J, leaving 2 bases between. The CDR3 consists of 11 residues. Germline assignment: CDR1 MDHEN and CDR2 SYDVKM. As DNA, the CDR3 is TGTGCCAGCAGTTTATTGGATACGCAGTATTTT. It translates to CASSLLDTQYF.

This clone was seen only a few times. The chain is built from TRBV4-1 and TRBJ2-2, with 7 nucleotides matching TRBD2. Losses at the gene ends were 8 bases for V and 5 bases for J; bases not matched to a gene: 8. This CDR3 has 14 residues. Germline CDR1 is MGHRA and CDR2 is YSYEKL. The CDR3 is CASSRGVQTGELFF. The CDR3, as DNA: TGCGCCAGCTCTCGGGGGGTACAAACCGGGGAGCTGTTTTTT.

This CDR3 is CASSVLSGQSEQFF. The CDR3 region has the DNA TGTGCCAGCAGCGTCCTGAGTGGCCAAAGCGAGCAGTTCTTC. The chain is built from TRBV9 and TRBJ2-1, with no clear D. The V end lost 2 bases, the J end lost 10 bases, and 16 bases lay between the germline ends. The CDR3 is 14 amino acids. Germline V gene data show CDR1 as SGDLS and CDR2 as YYNGEE.

Here the CDR3 reads CASSLQGLNTEAFF. As DNA, the CDR3 is TGTGCCAGCAGTCTACAGGGGTTGAACACTGAAGCTTTCTTT. V usage is TRBV6-5 and J usage is TRBJ1-1; TRBD1 matches 7 bases. Germline assignment: CDR1 MNHEY and CDR2 SVGAGI. The CDR3 is 14 residues long. V was clipped by 5 bases and J by 0 bases; unmatched bases: 3.

The rearrangement uses TRBV6-1 and TRBJ1-1; 8 positions agree with TRBD1. J was trimmed by 7 bases and V by 5 bases; bases with no gene match: 6. Germline V lookup: CDR1 MNHNS, CDR2 SASEGT. The CDR3 sequence is 13 residues long. Here the CDR3 reads CASSFSGGDEAFF. The CDR3 region has the DNA TGTGCCAGCAGTTTCTCAGGGGGCGATGAAGCTTTCTTT.

Comments on this clone: Germline is not matched at one junction end, which may reflect a read error. The chain employs TRBV6-1 and TRBJ2-1, with D unclear. The length of the CDR3 is 17 residues. CDR1 is MNHNS and CDR2 is SASEGT in the germline V gene. CDR3 coding DNA: TGTGCCATCAGTGAGTCGATCCAGGTTTACGGCTACAATGAGCAGTTCTTC. It encodes CAISESIQVYGYNEQFF.

The table lists this clone with a few counts. The CDR3 region is CASSAGTDTQYF. CDR3 DNA: TGTGCCAGCAGCGCCGGCACAGATACGCAGTATTTT. V and J are TRBV5-4 and TRBJ2-3, with D unclear. The V end was cut by 4 bases, the J end by 1 base, with 4 bases between. Germline assignment: CDR1 SGHNT and CDR2 YYREEE (reference sequence). The CDR3 totals 12 residues. Full variable domain (remainder filled in from reference TRBV5-4 and TRBJ2-3): ETGVTQSPTHLIKTRGQQVTLRCSSQSGHNTVSWYQQALGQGPQFIFQYYREEENGRGNFPPRFSGLQFPNYSSELNVNALELDDSALYLCASSAGTDTQYFGPGTRLTVL.

This rearrangement joins TRBV6-5 to TRBJ1-2, with 7 bases aligning to TRBD1. The V gene end was trimmed by 0 bases and the J gene end by 2 bases; junction bases not matched to a gene: 3. The CDR3 length is 15 residues. The V gene's germline CDR1 is MNHEY and CDR2 SVGAGI. This chain's CDR3 is CASSYSPGQNYGYTF. The CDR3 nucleotides read TGTGCCAGCAGTTACTCTCCGGGACAGAACTATGGCTACACCTTC.

There are a few counts of this clone. The chain recombines TRBV28 with TRBJ2-1, with 9 nucleotides matching TRBD2. The CDR3 is 16 residues long. Germline CDR1 reads MDHEN; CDR2 reads SYDVKM. J lost 8 bases, V lost 0 bases, and 8 bases had no gene match. The CDR3 region has the DNA TGTGCCAGCAGTTTATGGGGAGCGGGAGGCCGGGATGAGCAGTTCTTC. Its translation: CASSLWGAGGRDEQFF.

There are a few counts of this clone. The rearrangement joins TRBV5-8 to TRBJ1-4; D uncertain. CDR1 and CDR2 (germline): SGHTS, YDEGEE. CDR3 length: 16 amino acids. V was shortened by 3 bases and J by 2 bases, with 14 bases between the two germline ends. Written as DNA, the CDR3 is TGTGCCAGCAGCTCGGGCCCCTACGAGACTAATGAAAAACTGTTTTTT. Amino acids: CASSSGPYETNEKLFF.

The rearrangement joins TRBV18 to TRBJ2-5; 13 nucleotides align to TRBD2. Germline CDR1 is KGHSH and CDR2 is LQKENI. The CDR3 runs 19 residues. The V gene end was trimmed by 6 bases and the J gene end by 2 bases; junction bases not matched to a gene: 15. Written as DNA, the CDR3 is TGTGCCAGCTCGACCAGTACGGGACTAGCGGGAATACCTCAAGAGACCCAGTACTTC. It translates to CASSTSTGLAGIPQETQYF.

This clone was recorded a few times. In DNA, the CDR3 is TGCGCCAGCAGCTACCTAGCGGGGAAGTACGAGCAGTACTTC. This sequence encodes CASSYLAGKYEQYF. The V gene is TRBV5-1, the J gene TRBJ2-7; 9 nucleotides align to TRBD2. CDR1 SGHRS and CDR2 YFSETQ come from the germline V gene. The V gene end was trimmed by 3 bases and the J gene end by 4 bases; junction bases not matched to a gene: 5. The CDR3 runs 14 residues.

This clone occurred a few times. The chain joins TRBV2 to TRBJ2-7; tentatively, D is TRBD1 or TRBD2 (6 bases each). This CDR3 spans 12 amino acids. The V end was cut by 8 bases, the J end by 3 bases, with 11 bases between. The germline gives CDR1 SNHLY, CDR2 FYNNEI. CDR3 protein: CASERGVYEQYF. For the CDR3, the DNA is TGTGCCAGCGAGAGGGGGGTCTACGAGCAGTACTTC.

This chain joins TRBV6-6 and TRBJ1-2, with D unresolved. The CDR3 covers 10 residues. CDR1 and CDR2 (germline): MNHNY, SVGAGI (reference sequence). Trimming pared 7 bases from V and 10 bases from J, leaving 10 bases between. CDR3 bases: TGTGCCAGCACCGGTCTAGACTACACCTTC. Its protein is CASTGLDYTF.

This clone is medium-sized within its sample. This rearrangement joins TRBV23-1 to TRBJ2-7, with TRBD2 matching 16 bases. TRBV23-1 is recorded as an ORF, its role being uncertain. V was clipped by 1 base and J by 5 bases; unmatched bases: 8. The CDR3 has 18 amino acids. CDR3 sequence reads: CASSQWGLAGGPTHEQYF. In DNA form, the CDR3 reads TGCGCCAGCAGTCAATGGGGACTAGCGGGAGGGCCTACACACGAGCAGTACTTC.

This chain joins TRBV5-4 and TRBJ2-7, with D maybe TRBD2 (6 bases). Trimming shortened V by 4 bases and J by 3 bases, and 23 bases separated the two germline ends. The germline V gene has CDR1 SGHNT and CDR2 YYREEE (reference sequence). CDR3 length: 17 residues. The CDR3 loop reads CASSQDPGSGGGYEQYF. The CDR3 nucleotides are TGTGCCAGCAGCCAAGATCCCGGGAGCGGAGGTGGCTACGAGCAGTACTTC. The complete variable domain, with remaining parts taken from reference TRBV5-4 and TRBJ2-7, reads ETGVTQSPTHLIKTRGQQVTLRCSSQSGHNTVSWYQQALGQGPQFIFQYYREEENGRGNFPPRFSGLQFPNYSSELNVNALELDDSALYLCASSQDPGSGGGYEQYFGPGTRLTVT.

This rearrangement joins TRBV7-2 to TRBJ2-5, with TRBD1 matching over 10 bases. CDR1 is SGHTA and CDR2 is FQGNSA in the germline V gene. The ends lost 5 bases at V and 4 bases at J; junction bases unmatched: 7. The CDR3 extends over 15 amino acids. The CDR3 sequence: CASSVGTGAVETQYF. CDR3 DNA sequence: TGTGCCAGCAGCGTGGGGACAGGGGCGGTAGAGACCCAGTACTTC. The full variable domain, in which reference TRBV7-2 and TRBJ2-5 provide the parts outside the CDR3, is GAGVSQSPSNKVTEKGKDVELRCDPISGHTALYWYRQSLGQGLEFLIYFQGNSAPDKSGLPSDRFSAERTGGSVSTLTIQRTQQEDSAVYLCASSVGTGAVETQYFGPGTRLLVL.

This clone appeared once. The chain uses TRBV4-2 and TRBJ1-2, with D uncertain. Trimming cost V 2 bases and J 2 bases, with 12 bases left between them. CDR1 and CDR2 from the germline V gene are LGHNA and YNFKEQ. CDR3 length: 15 residues. The CDR3 DNA reads as TGTGCCAGCAGCCAAAGCTCAGGAGACAACTATGGCTACACCTTC. Translating it yields CASSQSSGDNYGYTF.

The chain joins TRBV30 to TRBJ2-7, with TRBD2 matching 7 bases. The CDR3 is 14 amino acids. Unmatched junction bases numbered 4, after V lost 0 bases and J lost 2 bases. Germline CDR1 is GTSNPN and CDR2 is SVGIG (reference sequence). In DNA form, the CDR3 reads TGTGCCTGGAGTGTCGCTAGCGGCGCCTACGAGCAGTACTTC. Protein sequence: CAWSVASGAYEQYF. Combining the CDR3 with reference TRBV30 and TRBJ2-7 gives the whole variable domain SQTIHQWPATLVQPVGSPLSLECTVEGTSNPNLYWYRQAAGRGLQLLFYSVGIGQISSEVPQNLSASRPQDRQFILSSKKLLLSDSGFYLCAWSVASGAYEQYFGPGTRLTVT.